The present T cell receptor (beta chain) was sequenced within a study of shared clonotypes between healthy human individuals. The method was immunoSEQ multiplex PCR; TCRdb's version includes in-frame clones alone and lacks a portion of them. There are fewer than 550,000 clones in the sample; about 80% occur only once, and approximately 13% lies in the top ten. Material for sequencing was PBMCs. The source of this sequence is a woman in her thirties or forties in good health. Some clones in this sample may be carry-over from other donors' samples.

In DNA, the CDR3 is TGCGCCAGCAGCTTGGGAGGGACAGCTAGCACAGATACGCAGTATTTT. Protein: CASSLGGTASTDTQYF. This rearrangement joins TRBV5-1 to TRBJ2-3; 7 bases fit TRBD1. The germline gives CDR1 SGHRS, CDR2 YFSETQ. V lost 0 bases and J lost 0; bases outside the gene matches: 4. This CDR3 contains 16 residues. Combining the CDR3 with reference TRBV5-1 and TRBJ2-3 gives the whole variable domain KAGVTQTPRYLIKTRGQQVTLSCSPISGHRSVSWYQQTPGQGLQFLFEYFSETQRNKGNFPGRFSGRQFSNSRSEMNVSTLELGDSALYLCASSLGGTASTDTQYFGPGTRLTVL.